Shown below are 23 T cell receptor beta chains from a single sample sequenced in a study of CD8+ T cells in alopecia areata (dated by TCRdb to 2017 to 2018). Preparation of the library involved the immunoSEQ multiplex PCR assay. For TCR sequencing, RNA was extracted from every sample and reverse transcribed into cDNA to serve as template. As stored in TCRdb, this immuneACCESS dataset retains in-frame rearrangements with V and J assigned. A fraction of the clones does not appear; measured against another copy, unresolved V genes explain less than half of the discrepancy, and the remainder lacks a known reason. This sample gives about 97,000 clones in total; roughly 41% of them show up just once. The ten largest make up approximately 1.4% of the sample. Sequenced: CD4+ T cells sorted from blood. The receptors were gathered from a human donor with alopecia areata.

V and J are TRBV29-1 and TRBJ2-7, with 7 bases that match TRBD1. The CDR3 totals 13 residues. J gave up 6 bases and V 4 bases, and 9 bases lay outside the gene matches. The germline V gene encodes CDR1 SQVTM and CDR2 ANQGSEA. CDR3 in amino acids: CSVAGTEVSEQYF. As DNA, the CDR3 is TGCAGCGTTGCCGGGACAGAAGTGTCCGAGCAGTACTTC.

The chain employs TRBV30 and TRBJ2-7; D is unclear. This CDR3 spans 11 amino acids. Trimming took 0 bases from V and 3 from J, leaving 3 bases between them. Germline V gene sequence: CDR1 GTSNPN, CDR2 SVGIG (reference sequence). CDR3: CAWSVNYEQYF. CDR3 nucleotide sequence: TGTGCCTGGAGTGTAAACTACGAGCAGTACTTC.

The CDR3 DNA sequence: TGTGCCAGCTCACCAGCGGGTTTCGGTGGCTACACCTTC. Protein product: CASSPAGFGGYTF. The chain employs TRBV18 and TRBJ1-2; D call uncertain. This CDR3 has 13 residues. The V and J ends lost 2 bases and 7 bases respectively, with 11 bases between them. Germline V gene data show CDR1 as KGHSH and CDR2 as LQKENI.

The chain couples TRBV28 to TRBJ1-2, with 8 nucleotides matching TRBD1. CDR1 is MDHEN and CDR2 is SYDVKM in the germline V gene. The CDR3 runs to 16 residues. Losses at the gene ends were 5 bases for V and 5 bases for J; bases not matched to a gene: 13. The CDR3 DNA reads as TGTGCCAGCAGTCCGAATTCCGGACAGGGTGTATATGGCTACACCTTC. Translated, it gives CASSPNSGQGVYGYTF.

The chain joins TRBV10-2 to TRBJ2-5; 8 bases match TRBD1. The CDR3 is made up of 12 amino acids. The V and J ends lost 4 bases and 5 bases, in that order; junction bases with no gene match: 0. Per the germline V gene, CDR1 is WSHSY and CDR2 is SAAADI. The CDR3 bases are TGCGCCAGCAGTGGGACAGGGGAGACCCAGTACTTC. Amino acid sequence: CASSGTGETQYF.

The rearrangement joins TRBV4-3 to TRBJ2-7, with 8 bases lining up with TRBD1. Trimming removed 7 bases from V and 6 bases from J; junction bases left unmatched: 11. Germline loops: CDR1 LGHNA, CDR2 YSLEER. The CDR3 extends over 14 amino acids. The CDR3 DNA reads TGCGCCAGCACGCCAGAACAGGGGGTGGGCGAGCAGTACTTC. This codes for CASTPEQGVGEQYF.

J is TRBJ2-3 and V is TRBV5-6; no definite D call. The V gene's germline CDR1 is SGHDT and CDR2 YYEEEE. This CDR3 has 13 amino acids. Deletions cut 0 bases from V and 0 bases from J, with 2 bases between. CDR3 amino acids: CASSLDSTDTQYF. The CDR3 nucleotides are TGTGCCAGCAGCTTGGATAGCACAGATACGCAGTATTTT.

The rearrangement uses TRBV6-1 and TRBJ2-7; D not resolved. Germline V CDR1 and CDR2: MNHNS, SASEGT. The CDR3 loop spans 12 amino acids. Trimming removed 3 bases from V and 3 bases from J, with 6 bases in between. CDR3 region: CASSEEYYEQYF. The DNA of the CDR3 is TGTGCCAGCAGTGAGGAGTACTACGAGCAGTACTTC.

The chain joins TRBV18 to TRBJ2-7, with 9 bases matching TRBD1. Germline CDR1 KGHSH, CDR2 LQKENI. V lost 2 bases, J lost 3 bases, and 2 bases stayed unmatched. The CDR3 is 14 residues long. CDR3 DNA sequence: TGTGCCAGCTCACCAGGACAGGGGTTCTACGAGCAGTACTTC. This codes for CASSPGQGFYEQYF.

This chain joins TRBV28 and TRBJ2-4; 7 bases are a match to TRBD1. The CDR3 spans 16 residues. The junction had 6 bases not matched to a gene; V was cut back by 4 bases and J by 0 bases. Germline lookup yields CDR1 MDHEN and CDR2 SYDVKM. This chain's CDR3 is CASSSPGQLAKNIQYF. CDR3 nucleotide sequence: TGTGCCAGCAGTTCGCCGGGACAGCTAGCCAAAAACATTCAGTACTTC.

V and J are TRBV19 and TRBJ2-7; 9 bases agree with TRBD1. Germline trimming cut 6 bases from V and 3 bases from J; bases unmatched to any gene: 9. The CDR3 spans 15 residues. Germline assignment: CDR1 LNHDA and CDR2 SQIVND (reference sequence). The CDR3: CASRRAGTGIYEQYF. DNA for the CDR3: TGTGCCAGTAGGAGGGCGGGGACAGGGATCTACGAGCAGTACTTC.

CDR3 in DNA: TGTGCCAGCACAATAGCGGGAGGGCCGAACATTCAGTACTTC. Encoded protein: CASTIAGGPNIQYF. The gene calls are TRBV28 and TRBJ2-4; TRBD2 agrees at 11 bases. V lost 7 bases and J lost 7; bases outside the gene matches: 6. CDR3 length equals 14 residues. Per germline, CDR1 MDHEN and CDR2 SYDVKM.

The rearrangement joins TRBV4-2 to TRBJ2-7, with 12 bases aligning to TRBD2. Germline CDR1 is LGHNA and CDR2 is YNFKEQ. The CDR3 totals 16 residues. Trimming at V came to 3 bases and at J to 3 bases, leaving 6 bases not matched to a gene. CDR3 DNA: TGTGCCAGCAGCCAGGAAGGACTAGCGGGGCTCTACGAGCAGTACTTC. Its translation is CASSQEGLAGLYEQYF.

The rearrangement joins TRBV30 to TRBJ1-1, with D possibly matching TRBD1 (5 bases). V lost 3 bases and J 2 bases, leaving 22 bases between the germline ends. The CDR3 has 17 amino acids. Germline CDR1 reads GTSNPN; CDR2 reads SVGIG (reference sequence). The CDR3 loop is CAWRAARWRDPNTEAFF. As DNA, the CDR3 is TGTGCCTGGAGGGCCGCCAGGTGGCGGGACCCTAACACTGAAGCTTTCTTT. Supplemented by reference TRBV30 and TRBJ1-1, the full variable domain reads SQTIHQWPATLVQPVGSPLSLECTVEGTSNPNLYWYRQAAGRGLQLLFYSVGIGQISSEVPQNLSASRPQDRQFILSSKKLLLSDSGFYLCAWRAARWRDPNTEAFFGQGTRLTVV.

The V and J genes are TRBV9 and TRBJ2-1; 7 positions agree with TRBD2. V dropped 0 bases and J dropped 7; count of bases not matched to a gene: 7. Germline-derived CDR1 and CDR2 are SGDLS and YYNGEE. The CDR3 contains 15 residues. In nucleotides, the CDR3 is TGTGCCAGCAGCGTAGTGACGGGAGGTGGGAATGAGCAGTTCTTC. It translates to CASSVVTGGGNEQFF.

This chain uses TRBV27 with TRBJ2-2, with 8 bases identical to TRBD1. V shed 4 bases, J shed 0 bases, and the junction held 4 bases outside the gene matches. The CDR3 has 16 amino acids. Germline V gene data show CDR1 as MNHEY and CDR2 as SMNVEV (reference sequence). The CDR3 reads CASSYGQGTNTGELFF. Here the CDR3 DNA reads TGTGCCAGCAGTTACGGACAGGGAACGAACACCGGGGAGCTGTTTTTT.

This clone was found a few times. This sequence joins TRBV29-1 and TRBJ2-5; TRBD1 matches at 12 bases. The trim removed 7 bases at V and 4 bases at J, leaving 7 bases unmatched. Germline-derived CDR1 and CDR2 are SQVTM and ANQGSEA. The CDR3 length is 14 residues. The CDR3 loop is CSATGTGGLETQYF. CDR3 DNA sequence: TGCAGCGCAACCGGGACAGGGGGCTTAGAGACCCAGTACTTC.

The rearrangement uses TRBV4-1 and TRBJ2-3; tentative D call: TRBD2 (6 bases). Trimming removed 4 bases from V and 2 bases from J, with 28 bases in between. Germline CDR1 and CDR2: MGHRA and YSYEKL. The CDR3 totals 20 residues. The CDR3 coding sequence is TGCGCCAGCAGCCCCGTGCTCAGCGGGTCCGGGCGGGATTACACAGATACGCAGTATTTT. This encodes CASSPVLSGSGRDYTDTQYF.

The V and J genes are TRBV29-1 and TRBJ2-4; 9 positions match TRBD1. CDR3 length equals 14 residues. Germline V lookup: CDR1 SQVTM, CDR2 ANQGSEA. Unmatched junction bases numbered 11, after V lost 6 bases and J lost 8 bases. Here the CDR3 DNA reads TGCAGCGTGGGTTACAGGGACAGGGCGGACATTCAGTACTTC. As protein: CSVGYRDRADIQYF.

V gene TRBV5-1 combines with J gene TRBJ2-3, with 7 positions matching TRBD1. Germline-derived CDR1 and CDR2 are SGHRS and YFSETQ. J lost 3 bases, V lost 4 bases, and 11 bases had no gene match. This CDR3 is built from 16 residues. The CDR3 reads CASSDKDRVGTDTQYF. CDR3 sequence (DNA): TGCGCCAGCAGCGACAAAGACAGGGTTGGAACAGATACGCAGTATTTT.

This chain joins TRBV30 and TRBJ1-2; 7 bases fit TRBD1. This CDR3 region has 13 residues. V gave up 1 base and J gave up 4 bases; unmatched junction bases: 3. CDR1 and CDR2 from the germline V gene are GTSNPN and SVGIG (reference sequence). The chain's CDR3 is CAWSGQGVYGYTF. CDR3 DNA sequence: TGTGCCTGGAGTGGGCAGGGGGTCTATGGCTACACCTTC.

This clone was counted a few times. The chain uses TRBV27 and TRBJ2-7; 7 nucleotides agree with TRBD2. After removal of 2 bases from V and 0 bases from J, the junction contained 13 bases not matched to a gene. The CDR3 totals 18 residues. Looked up from germline, CDR1 is MNHEY and CDR2 is SMNVEV (reference sequence). CDR3 nucleotides: TGTGCCAGCAGTTTACCGCCGGGACTATCCAGGCCCTCCTACGAGCAGTACTTC. This translates into CASSLPPGLSRPSYEQYF.

The gene calls are TRBV11-2 and TRBJ1-1, with no clear D. The CDR3 is made up of 17 amino acids. Between the trimmed V and J ends, which lost 2 bases and 1 base, there was a span of 17 bases. Germline V CDR1 and CDR2: SGHAT, FQNNGV. This chain's CDR3 is CASSLTGSVRGNTEAFF. CDR3 nucleotides: TGTGCCAGCAGCTTAACGGGTTCGGTCAGAGGGAACACTGAAGCTTTCTTT.